The next 15 T cell receptor beta chains were all read from a single sample in a study of HIV-infected patients and healthy controls. cDNA was made from 500 ng RNA using alpha and beta constant primers. Separate chain-specific third strand synthesis with multiplexing indices produced the alpha and beta libraries. One entry per CDR3 protein results from TCRdb running MiXCR on the 5' RACE reads. Of about 10,000 distinct CDR3 sequences in the sample, about 10% were seen once. All unsorted peripheral T cells were captured because whole blood was used without fractionation. The specimen was blood, collected before antiretroviral therapy. These receptors were taken from an adult with HIV infection.

This clonotype was observed at least ten times. This chain connects TRBV7-2 to TRBJ2-1; D is perhaps TRBD1 or TRBD2 (5 bases each). The CDR3 runs 16 residues. The V and J ends lost 1 base and 0 bases respectively, with 10 bases between them. CDR1 and CDR2 from the germline V gene are SGHTA and FQGNSA. The CDR3, as DNA: TGTGCCAGCAGCTTAGAAGGGGAGAGCTCCTACAATGAGCAGTTCTTC. Protein product: CASSLEGESSYNEQFF.

This clonotype was observed a few times. V is TRBV6-1 and J is TRBJ1-6, with TRBD1 as a possible D gene (6 bases). V lost 2 bases, J lost 12 bases, and 14 bases lay in between. The CDR3 is 14 amino acids. Germline CDR1 and CDR2: MNHNS and SASEGT. The CDR3 loop is CASSEFGTTRPLHF. The DNA of the CDR3 is TGTGCCAGCAGTGAATTTGGGACAACCAGACCCCTCCACTTT.

In its sample, this clonotype was seen many times. The V and J genes are TRBV6-2 or TRBV6-3 and TRBJ2-7; 8 bases are shared with TRBD2. Per the germline V gene, CDR1 is MNHEY and CDR2 is SVGEGT. The trim removed 5 bases at V and 5 bases at J, leaving 14 bases unmatched. CDR3 length: 16 amino acids. The CDR3 region has the DNA TGTGCCAGCAGTAACGACCTCGGACTAGCTTTGAACGAGCAGTACTTC. As protein: CASSNDLGLALNEQYF.

The chain employs TRBV28 and TRBJ1-4; a weak D match, TRBD1 (5 bases). The length of the CDR3 is 15 residues. CDR1 is MDHEN, CDR2 SYDVKM, per germline. The V end was cut by 5 bases, the J end by 3 bases, with 13 bases between. The CDR3 DNA is TGTGCCAGCAGTCGCGCCGGGACTCCTAATGAAAAACTGTTTTTT. Protein: CASSRAGTPNEKLFF.

This clonotype was picked up many times. This rearrangement joins TRBV20-1 to TRBJ1-1, with 8 bases that match TRBD1. CDR3 length equals 15 residues. CDR1 and CDR2 from the germline V gene are DFQATT and SNEGSKA (reference sequence). Trimming at V came to 3 bases and at J to 0 bases, leaving 6 bases not matched to a gene. CDR3 sequence reads: CSASRPGGMNTEAFF. The CDR3 bases are TGCAGTGCTAGTCGACCAGGGGGCATGAACACTGAAGCTTTCTTT.

The sample holds many counts of this clonotype. The V call is TRBV7-2, the J call TRBJ2-3; no clear D gene. The CDR3 runs 14 residues. CDR1 and CDR2 (germline): SGHTA, FQGNSA. The CDR3 bases are TGTGCGGGCACGGAGAGCGTGAGCACAGATACGCAGTATTTT. It is translated as CAGTESVSTDTQYF. Looking up the rest from reference TRBV7-2 and TRBJ2-3 gives the full variable domain: GAGVSQSPSNKVTEKGKDVELRCDPISGHTALYWYRQSLGQGLEFLIYFQGNSAPDKSGLPSDRFSAERTGGSVSTLTIQRTQQEDSAVYLCAGTESVSTDTQYFGPGTRLTVL.

A few counts support this clonotype. The V call is TRBV28, the J call TRBJ2-3; D is unresolved. There are 13 residues in the CDR3. V lost 5 bases and J lost 0, with 6 bases in between. Germline V lookup: CDR1 MDHEN, CDR2 SYDVKM. CDR3 amino acids: CASSPSSTDTQYF. CDR3 coding DNA: TGTGCCAGCAGTCCCTCGAGCACAGATACGCAGTATTTT. Complete variable domain (other parts from reference TRBV28 and TRBJ2-3): DVKVTQSSRYLVKRTGEKVFLECVQDMDHENMFWYRQDPGLGLRLIYFSYDVKMKEKGDIPEGYSVSREKKERFSLILESASTNQTSMYLCASSPSSTDTQYFGPGTRLTVL.

This clonotype was detected ten times or more. The rearrangement links TRBV5-1 to TRBJ2-1; D perhaps matches TRBD2 (6 bases). CDR3 length: 16 residues. Trimming removed 0 bases from V and 8 bases from J, with 18 bases in between. Per the germline V gene, CDR1 is SGHRS and CDR2 is YFSETQ. CDR3 amino acids: CASSLGLFAGRDEQFF. For the CDR3, the DNA is TGCGCCAGCAGCTTGGGTCTTTTCGCGGGAAGGGATGAGCAGTTCTTC.

V and J are TRBV6-5 and TRBJ1-6; 9 bases line up with TRBD1. CDR3 length: 14 residues. Germline-derived CDR1 and CDR2 are MNHEY and SVGAGI. Losses at the gene ends were 4 bases for V and 10 bases for J; bases not matched to a gene: 5. In DNA form, the CDR3 reads TGTGCCAGCAGTTCCGGGACAGGGCTCTCACCCCTCCACTTT. This gives the protein CASSSGTGLSPLHF.

This clonotype was observed at least ten times. The chain carries TRBV5-6 and TRBJ2-1, with 13 bases that match TRBD2. V was clipped by 3 bases and J by 7 bases; unmatched bases: 7. The CDR3 totals 16 residues. CDR1 and CDR2 from the germline V gene are SGHDT and YYEEEE. CDR3 in DNA: TGTGCCAGCAGCTCGCCCGGACTAGCGGGAGTGAATGAGCAGTTCTTC. Protein: CASSSPGLAGVNEQFF. Looking up the rest from reference TRBV5-6 and TRBJ2-1 gives the full variable domain: DAGVTQSPTHLIKTRGQQVTLRCSPKSGHDTVSWYQQALGQGPQFIFQYYEEEERQRGNFPDRFSGHQFPNYSSELNVNALLLGDSALYLCASSSPGLAGVNEQFFGPGTRLTVL.

By share, this clonotype counts as large. Here the CDR3 reads CASSLGRPQAEAFF. In nucleotides, the CDR3 is TGTGCCAGCAGTTTAGGTCGACCCCAAGCTGAAGCTTTCTTT. J is TRBJ1-1 and V is TRBV28; D is unresolved. Germline lookup yields CDR1 MDHEN and CDR2 SYDVKM. Trimming removed 2 bases at V and 6 bases at J, with 13 bases between. The CDR3 has 14 amino acids. The full variable domain, in which reference TRBV28 and TRBJ1-1 provide the parts outside the CDR3, is DVKVTQSSRYLVKRTGEKVFLECVQDMDHENMFWYRQDPGLGLRLIYFSYDVKMKEKGDIPEGYSVSREKKERFSLILESASTNQTSMYLCASSLGRPQAEAFFGQGTRLTVV.

The chain links TRBV29-1 to TRBJ2-1; possibly TRBD1 for D (6 bases). Germline V gene lookup returns CDR1 SQVTM and CDR2 ANQGSEA. Trimming stripped 3 bases from V and 10 bases from J, with 22 bases between. The CDR3 runs to 15 residues. The CDR3 protein is CSVETWVRDRCEQFF. The CDR3 DNA reads as TGCAGCGTTGAGACGTGGGTGAGAGACAGGTGCGAGCAGTTCTTC.

Ten or more counts support this clonotype. The chain joins TRBV4-3 to TRBJ1-2; TRBD1 might be the D (5 bases). CDR3 length equals 18 residues. Trimming left V 0 bases short and J 5 bases short, with 22 bases between. Germline lookup yields CDR1 LGHNA and CDR2 YSLEER. CDR3 protein: CASSQDRYGQGGIYGYTF. The CDR3 coding sequence is TGCGCCAGCAGCCAAGATCGTTATGGGCAGGGAGGGATTTATGGCTACACCTTC.

This clonotype came up many times. This chain links TRBV10-3 with TRBJ2-1; TRBD2 matches at 8 bases. Germline CDR1 and CDR2: ENHRY and SYGVKD. V gave up 11 bases and J gave up 5 bases; unmatched junction bases: 14. This CDR3 contains 15 residues. In DNA form, the CDR3 reads TGTGCCTCCTTGTCCGGGACTAGTCTTCACAATGAGCAGTTCTTC. It codes for CASLSGTSLHNEQFF.

At least ten counts were recorded for this clonotype. The V gene is TRBV7-2, the J gene TRBJ2-7, with 7 nucleotides matching TRBD2. The V gene end was trimmed by 5 bases and the J gene end by 0 bases; junction bases not matched to a gene: 10. Per germline, CDR1 SGHTA and CDR2 FQGNSA. The CDR3 sequence is 16 residues long. DNA of the CDR3: TGTGCCAGCAGCCTAGGGGCTCGCGGGAGCTCCTACGAGCAGTACTTC. Residues: CASSLGARGSSYEQYF.